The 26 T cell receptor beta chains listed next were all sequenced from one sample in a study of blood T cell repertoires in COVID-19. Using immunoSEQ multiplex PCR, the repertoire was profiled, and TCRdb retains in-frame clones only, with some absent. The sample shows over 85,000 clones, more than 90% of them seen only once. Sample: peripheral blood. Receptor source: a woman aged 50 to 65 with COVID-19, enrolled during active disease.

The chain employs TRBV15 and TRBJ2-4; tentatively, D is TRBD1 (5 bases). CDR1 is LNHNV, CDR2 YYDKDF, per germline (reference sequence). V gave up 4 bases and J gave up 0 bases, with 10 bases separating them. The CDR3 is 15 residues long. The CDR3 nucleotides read TGTGCCACCAGCACCAGGGATTTAGCCAAAAACATTCAGTACTTC. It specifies CATSTRDLAKNIQYF.

The CDR3 nucleotides read TGTGCCAGCAGTTGGACAGGGAAACTCAGAAACACCATATATTTT. Its protein is CASSWTGKLRNTIYF. The rearrangement joins TRBV28 to TRBJ1-3; 8 bases are shared with TRBD1. The trim removed 4 bases at V and 5 bases at J, leaving 7 bases unmatched. Per germline, CDR1 MDHEN and CDR2 SYDVKM. The CDR3 covers 15 residues.

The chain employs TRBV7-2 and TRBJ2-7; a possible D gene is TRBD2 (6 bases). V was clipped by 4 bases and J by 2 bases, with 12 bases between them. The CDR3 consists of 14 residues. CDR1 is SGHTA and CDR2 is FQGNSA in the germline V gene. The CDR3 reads CASSSEGPAYEQYF. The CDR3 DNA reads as TGTGCCAGCAGCTCGGAGGGGCCTGCCTACGAGCAGTACTTC.

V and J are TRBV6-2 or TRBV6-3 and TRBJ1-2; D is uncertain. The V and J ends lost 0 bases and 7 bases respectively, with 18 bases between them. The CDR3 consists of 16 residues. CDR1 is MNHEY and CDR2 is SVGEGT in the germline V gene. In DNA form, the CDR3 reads TGTGCCAGCAGTTACTCGATTCTCCCAGGATTCAGTGGCTACACCTTC. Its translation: CASSYSILPGFSGYTF.

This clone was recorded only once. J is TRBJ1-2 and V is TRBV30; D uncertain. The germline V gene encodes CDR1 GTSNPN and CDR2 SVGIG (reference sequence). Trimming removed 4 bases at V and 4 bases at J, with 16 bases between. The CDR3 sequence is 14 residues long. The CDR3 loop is CAWTSAGGVYGYTF. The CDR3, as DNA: TGTGCCTGGACGTCGGCGGGTGGAGTCTATGGCTACACCTTC.

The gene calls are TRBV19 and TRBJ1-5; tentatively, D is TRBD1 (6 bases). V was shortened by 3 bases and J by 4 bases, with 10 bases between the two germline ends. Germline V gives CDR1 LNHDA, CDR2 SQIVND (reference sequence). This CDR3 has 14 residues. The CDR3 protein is CASSMRGKNQPQHF. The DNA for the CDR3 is TGTGCCAGTAGTATGAGGGGGAAAAATCAGCCCCAGCATTTT.

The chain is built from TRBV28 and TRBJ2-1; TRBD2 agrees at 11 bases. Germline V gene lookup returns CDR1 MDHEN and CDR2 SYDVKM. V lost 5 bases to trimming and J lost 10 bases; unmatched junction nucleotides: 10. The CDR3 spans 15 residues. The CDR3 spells CASSELGTSGGEQFF. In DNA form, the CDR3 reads TGTGCCAGCAGTGAACTGGGGACTAGCGGCGGGGAGCAGTTCTTC.

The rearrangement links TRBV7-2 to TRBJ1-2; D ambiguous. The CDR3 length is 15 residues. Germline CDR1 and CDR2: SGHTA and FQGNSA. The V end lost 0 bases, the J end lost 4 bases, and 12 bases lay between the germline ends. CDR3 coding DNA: TGTGCCAGCAGCTTAGCGCGGCGGCAAACCTATGGCTACACCTTC. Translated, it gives CASSLARRQTYGYTF.

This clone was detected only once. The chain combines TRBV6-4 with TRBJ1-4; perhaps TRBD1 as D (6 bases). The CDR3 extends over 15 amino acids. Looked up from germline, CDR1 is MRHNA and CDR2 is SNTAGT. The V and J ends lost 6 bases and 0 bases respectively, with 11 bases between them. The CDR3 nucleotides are TGTGCCAGCAGAATATCAGGGGCAACTAATGAAAAACTGTTTTTT. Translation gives CASRISGATNEKLFF.

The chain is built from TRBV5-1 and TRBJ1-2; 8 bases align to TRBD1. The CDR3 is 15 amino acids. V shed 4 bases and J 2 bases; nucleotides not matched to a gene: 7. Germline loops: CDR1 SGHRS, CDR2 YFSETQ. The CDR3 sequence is CASSTGQEGNYGYTF. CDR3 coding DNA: TGCGCCAGCAGCACGGGACAGGAAGGGAACTATGGCTACACCTTC.

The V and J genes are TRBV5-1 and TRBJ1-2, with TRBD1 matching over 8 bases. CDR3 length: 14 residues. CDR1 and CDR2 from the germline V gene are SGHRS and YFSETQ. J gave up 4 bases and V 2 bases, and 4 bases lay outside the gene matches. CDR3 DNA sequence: TGCGCCAGCAGCTTAGAGGGACAGGCCTATGGCTACACCTTC. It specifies CASSLEGQAYGYTF.

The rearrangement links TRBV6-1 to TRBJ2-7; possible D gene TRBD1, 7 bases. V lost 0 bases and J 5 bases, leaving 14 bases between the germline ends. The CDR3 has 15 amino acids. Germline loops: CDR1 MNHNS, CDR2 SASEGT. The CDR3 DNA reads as TGTGCCAGCAGTGAAGCCGGAGGGACAGCTAACGAGCAGTACTTC. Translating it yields CASSEAGGTANEQYF.

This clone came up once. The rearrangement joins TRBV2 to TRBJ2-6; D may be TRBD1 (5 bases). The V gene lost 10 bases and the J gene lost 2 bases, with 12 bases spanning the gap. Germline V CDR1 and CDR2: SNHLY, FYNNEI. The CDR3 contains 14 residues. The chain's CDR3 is CAKGKVTGANVLTF. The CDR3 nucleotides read TGTGCCAAGGGGAAGGTGACTGGGGCCAACGTCCTGACTTTC.

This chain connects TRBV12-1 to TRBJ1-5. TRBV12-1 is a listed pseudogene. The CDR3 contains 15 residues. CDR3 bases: TGTGCCAGCAGCTTTGATGTTGGACTCAAGGTAACCCAGCATTTT. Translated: CASSFDVGLKVTQHF.

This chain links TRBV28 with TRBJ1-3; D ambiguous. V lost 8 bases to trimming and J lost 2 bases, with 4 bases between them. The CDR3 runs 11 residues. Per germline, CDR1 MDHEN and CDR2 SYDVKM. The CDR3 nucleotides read TGTGCCAGCGACACTGGAAACACCATATATTTT. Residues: CASDTGNTIYF.

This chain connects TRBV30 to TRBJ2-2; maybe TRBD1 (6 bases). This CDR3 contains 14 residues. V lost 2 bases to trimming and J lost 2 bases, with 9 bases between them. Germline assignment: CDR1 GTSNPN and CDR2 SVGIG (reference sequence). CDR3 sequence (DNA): TGTGCCTGGAGTCGGGACACCAACACCGGGGAGCTGTTTTTT. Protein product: CAWSRDTNTGELFF.

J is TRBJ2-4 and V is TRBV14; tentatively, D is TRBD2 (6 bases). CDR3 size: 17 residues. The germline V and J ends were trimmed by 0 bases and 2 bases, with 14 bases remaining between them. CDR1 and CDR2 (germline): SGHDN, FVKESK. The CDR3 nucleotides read TGTGCCAGCAGCCAAGAGGCGGGGCGGGGCACCAAAAACATTCAGTACTTC. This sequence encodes CASSQEAGRGTKNIQYF.

Here the CDR3 reads CASSGNTIYF. DNA of the CDR3: TGTGCCAGCTCGGGAAACACCATATATTTT. The chain has TRBV28 and TRBJ1-3; D unresolved. Trimming pared 8 bases from V and 4 bases from J, leaving 3 bases between. CDR1 MDHEN and CDR2 SYDVKM come from the germline V gene. The CDR3 has 10 residues.

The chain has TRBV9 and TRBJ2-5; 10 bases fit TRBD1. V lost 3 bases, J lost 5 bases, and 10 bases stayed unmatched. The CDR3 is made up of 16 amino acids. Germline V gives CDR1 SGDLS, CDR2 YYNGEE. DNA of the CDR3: TGTGCCAGCAGCGGGGGGCCTGGGACAGGGGTTGAGACCCAGTACTTC. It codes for CASSGGPGTGVETQYF.

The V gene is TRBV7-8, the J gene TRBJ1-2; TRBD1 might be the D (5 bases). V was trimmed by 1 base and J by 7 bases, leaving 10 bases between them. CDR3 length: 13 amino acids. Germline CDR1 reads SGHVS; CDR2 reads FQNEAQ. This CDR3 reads CASSLEPGLGYTF. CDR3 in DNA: TGTGCCAGCAGCTTAGAACCAGGGCTTGGCTACACCTTC.

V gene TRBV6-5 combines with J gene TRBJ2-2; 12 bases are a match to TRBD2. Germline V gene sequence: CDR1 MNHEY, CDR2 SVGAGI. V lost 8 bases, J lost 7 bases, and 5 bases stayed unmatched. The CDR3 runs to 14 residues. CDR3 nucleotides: TGTGCCAGCTGGCCGGGACTAGCGGGCGGGGAGCTGTTTTTT. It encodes CASWPGLAGGELFF.

This CDR3 reads CAWSAGAGELFF. Here the CDR3 DNA reads TGTGCCTGGAGCGCCGGTGCCGGGGAGCTGTTTTTT. This sequence joins TRBV30 and TRBJ2-2; D not resolved. CDR3 size: 12 residues. The V end was cut by 3 bases, the J end by 6 bases, with 8 bases between. Germline V CDR1 and CDR2: GTSNPN, SVGIG (reference sequence).

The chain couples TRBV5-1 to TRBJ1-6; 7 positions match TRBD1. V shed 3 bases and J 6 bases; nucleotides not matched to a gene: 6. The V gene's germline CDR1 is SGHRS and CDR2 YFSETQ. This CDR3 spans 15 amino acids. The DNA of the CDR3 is TGCGCCAGCAGCTCTCGACAGGGAAGTAATTCACCCCTCCACTTT. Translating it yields CASSSRQGSNSPLHF.

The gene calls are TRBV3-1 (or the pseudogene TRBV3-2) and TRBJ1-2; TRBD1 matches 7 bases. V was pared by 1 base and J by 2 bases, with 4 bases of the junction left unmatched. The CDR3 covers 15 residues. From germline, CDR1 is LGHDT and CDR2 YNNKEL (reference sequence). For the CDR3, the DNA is TGTGCCAGCAGCCAAGCCGTCAGGGGGAACTATGGCTACACCTTC. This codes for CASSQAVRGNYGYTF.

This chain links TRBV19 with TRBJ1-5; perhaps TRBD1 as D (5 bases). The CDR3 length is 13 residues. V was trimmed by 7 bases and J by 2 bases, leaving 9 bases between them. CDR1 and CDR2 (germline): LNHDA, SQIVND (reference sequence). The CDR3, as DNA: TGTGCCAGTACCGAGACAGGCAATCAGCCCCAGCATTTT. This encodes CASTETGNQPQHF.

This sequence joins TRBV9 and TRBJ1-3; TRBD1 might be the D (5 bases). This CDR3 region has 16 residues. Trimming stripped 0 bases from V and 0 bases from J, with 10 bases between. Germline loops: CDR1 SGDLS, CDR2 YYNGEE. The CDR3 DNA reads TGTGCCAGCAGCGTAGGGGGCAGGAGCTCTGGAAACACCATATATTTT. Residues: CASSVGGRSSGNTIYF.